The clone carrying this TCR beta chain was observed a few times. Its target is unknown. This specimen belongs to a study of cytomegalovirus exposure and HLA in healthy donors. The study's findings and limits: Around 160 TCR beta chains were listed as cytomegalovirus-associated.

J gave up 5 bases and V 5 bases, and 8 bases lay outside the gene matches. The CDR3 has 15 amino acids. Germline V lookup: CDR1 SGHVS, CDR2 FNYEAQ. Both 60 Vbeta primers and 13 Jbeta primers went into the PCR. The data were produced by immunoSEQ multiplex PCR, yet TCRdb's version contains in-frame clones alone and is incomplete. The data show under 200,000 clones, with around 74% seen just once and around 2.6% held by the top ten. The material sequenced was PBMCs. V and J are TRBV7-6 and TRBJ2-2, with TRBD1 matching 7 bases. The sequence was collected from a female donor in good health and CMV-seronegative. The CDR3 reads CASSKWDSATGELFF. The CDR3 coding sequence is TGTGCCAGCAGCAAATGGGACAGCGCGACCGGGGAGCTGTTTTTT.